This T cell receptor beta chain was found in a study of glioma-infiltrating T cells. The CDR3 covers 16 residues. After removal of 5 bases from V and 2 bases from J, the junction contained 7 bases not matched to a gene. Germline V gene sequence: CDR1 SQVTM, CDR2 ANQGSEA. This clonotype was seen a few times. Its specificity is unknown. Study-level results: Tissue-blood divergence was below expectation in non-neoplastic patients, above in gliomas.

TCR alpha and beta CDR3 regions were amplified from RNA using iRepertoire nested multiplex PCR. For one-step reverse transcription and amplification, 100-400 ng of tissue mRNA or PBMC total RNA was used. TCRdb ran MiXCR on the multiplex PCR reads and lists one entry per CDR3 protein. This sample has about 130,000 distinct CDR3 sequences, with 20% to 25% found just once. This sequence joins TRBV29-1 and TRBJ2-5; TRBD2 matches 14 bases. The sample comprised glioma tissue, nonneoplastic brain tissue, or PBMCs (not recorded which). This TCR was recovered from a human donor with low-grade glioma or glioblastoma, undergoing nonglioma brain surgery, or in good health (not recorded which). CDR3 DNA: TGCAGCGTTTTGGGACTAGCGGGAGATAATCAAGAGACCCAGTACTTC. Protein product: CSVLGLAGDNQETQYF.